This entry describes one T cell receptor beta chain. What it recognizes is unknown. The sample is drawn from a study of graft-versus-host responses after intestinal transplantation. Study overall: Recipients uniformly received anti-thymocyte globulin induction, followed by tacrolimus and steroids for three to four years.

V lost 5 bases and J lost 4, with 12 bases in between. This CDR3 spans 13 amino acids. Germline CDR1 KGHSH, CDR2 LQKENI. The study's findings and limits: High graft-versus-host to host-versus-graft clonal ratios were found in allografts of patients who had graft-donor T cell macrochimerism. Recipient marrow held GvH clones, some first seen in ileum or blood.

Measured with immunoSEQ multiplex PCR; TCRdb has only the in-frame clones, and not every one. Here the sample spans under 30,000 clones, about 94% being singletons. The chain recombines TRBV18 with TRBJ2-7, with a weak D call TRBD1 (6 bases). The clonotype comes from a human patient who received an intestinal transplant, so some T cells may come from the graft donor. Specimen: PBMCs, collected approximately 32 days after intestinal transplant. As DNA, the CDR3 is TGTGCCAGCTCAAGGGACACCCCTTACGAGCAGTACTTC. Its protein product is CASSRDTPYEQYF.